Listed here are 11 T cell receptor beta chains from one sample, sequenced in a study of blood T cells in healthy people across ages. Through a sample-barcoded 5' primer and a J-beta primer mix, a second PCR was run for roughly 6 to 12 cycles. Each CDR3 protein is one row after TCRdb ran MiXCR on the 5' RACE reads. The sample lists almost 800,000 distinct CDR3 sequences; roughly 64% were seen once. The sequencing sample was made of blood. The receptors were sampled from a man under 40 in good health.

The V and J genes are TRBV9 and TRBJ2-7; TRBD1 matches at 8 bases. CDR1 is SGDLS and CDR2 is YYNGEE in the germline V gene. Trimming took 3 bases from V and 3 from J; bases not matched to a gene: 5. The CDR3 covers 14 residues. CDR3 in DNA: TGTGCCAGCAGCGGCGGACAGGGCCGCTACGAGCAGTACTTC. Translated: CASSGGQGRYEQYF.

Here the CDR3 reads CASSFDLGTGASEASDEQYF. CDR3 nucleotide sequence: TGTGCCAGCAGCTTCGATCTAGGGACAGGGGCTTCCGAGGCATCTGACGAGCAGTACTTC. The chain carries TRBV7-6 and TRBJ2-7; 10 positions match TRBD1. The CDR3 has 20 amino acids. CDR1 and CDR2 from the germline V gene are SGHVS and FNYEAQ. V lost 3 bases and J lost 5; bases outside the gene matches: 22.

This clonotype was recorded a few times. The chain employs TRBV29-1 and TRBJ1-2, with no clear D. V shed 3 bases and J shed 12 bases, with 11 bases lying between them. Germline CDR1 reads SQVTM; CDR2 reads ANQGSEA. The CDR3 has 10 residues. CDR3 amino acids: CSVDRVVDTF. The CDR3, as DNA: TGCAGCGTTGATAGGGTGGTAGACACCTTC.

The chain combines TRBV6-6 with TRBJ2-1; D is perhaps TRBD1 or TRBD2 (6 bases each). The germline CDR1 and CDR2 sequences are MNHNY and SVGAGI (reference sequence). The CDR3 extends over 12 amino acids. Trimming shortened V by 4 bases and J by 10 bases, and 11 bases separated the two germline ends. The CDR3 here is CASSSPGAEQFF. The CDR3 nucleotides are TGTGCCAGCAGTTCTCCGGGGGCCGAGCAGTTCTTC.

This clonotype was detected ten times or more. The CDR3 bases are TGTGCCAGCAGCTTACCACTGGGGGGGGCCTCCTACAATGAGCAGTTCTTC. Translated, it gives CASSLPLGGASYNEQFF. The chain is built from TRBV7-2 and TRBJ2-1; D may be TRBD2 (7 bases). The CDR3 extends over 17 amino acids. Per germline, CDR1 SGHTA and CDR2 FQGNSA. Trimming took off 2 bases at V and 0 bases at J, with 14 bases between the two ends.

This chain connects TRBV7-2 to TRBJ2-1; TRBD1 matches 8 bases. The germline CDR1 and CDR2 sequences are SGHTA and FQGNSA. There are 14 residues in the CDR3. J lost 5 bases, V lost 4 bases, and 4 bases had no gene match. CDR3 coding DNA: TGTGCCAGCAGCTCGGGACAGGCCCACAATGAGCAGTTCTTC. Amino acid sequence: CASSSGQAHNEQFF.

V usage is TRBV7-2 and J usage is TRBJ1-2; maybe TRBD1 (5 bases). V lost 0 bases to trimming and J lost 7 bases, with 15 bases between them. The CDR3 has 15 residues. Germline loops: CDR1 SGHTA, CDR2 FQGNSA. CDR3 amino acids: CASSLASSGSGGYTF. The CDR3 bases are TGTGCCAGCAGCTTAGCCAGTTCAGGGTCGGGTGGCTACACCTTC.

This chain connects TRBV10-1 to TRBJ1-6; no firm D call. The CDR3 loop spans 14 amino acids. Trimming shortened V by 6 bases and J by 8 bases, and 14 bases separated the two germline ends. Germline V gene sequence: CDR1 WNHNN, CDR2 SYGVQD (reference sequence). In DNA form, the CDR3 reads TGCGCCAGCAGCGACACTGGGTGGGATTCACCCCTCCACTTT. Protein product: CASSDTGWDSPLHF.

This clonotype has only a few counts. The rearrangement joins TRBV24-1 to TRBJ1-2, with no clear D. The CDR3 is 14 amino acids. In germline, CDR1 is KGHDR, CDR2 SFDVKD. Trimming pared 4 bases from V and 5 bases from J, leaving 13 bases between. CDR3 sequence reads: CATSDPGRQYGYTF. In nucleotides, the CDR3 is TGTGCCACCAGTGACCCTGGACGGCAGTATGGCTACACCTTC.

Details on this clonotype: Mismatch with germline at one junction end may stem from a read error. The rearrangement joins TRBV4-2 to TRBJ1-2; no definite D call. Germline values: CDR1 LGHNA, CDR2 YNFKEQ. The CDR3 is 14 residues long. CDR3 DNA sequence: TGTGCCAGCAGCCAAGTCTCCAGTTACTACGGCTACACCTTC. It translates to CASSQVSSYYGYTF.

Of note for this clonotype: Possible read error: a much larger clone is one base away. This chain links TRBV6-2 or TRBV6-3 with TRBJ2-4; 9 bases align to TRBD2. The germline CDR1 and CDR2 sequences are MNHEY and SVGEGT. The CDR3 is 13 amino acids. Trimming took 8 bases from V and 13 from J; bases not matched to a gene: 12. The CDR3 region has the DNA TGTGCCAGCGGACTAGCGTTCTACTACGGGCAGTACTTC. Translated, it gives CASGLAFYYGQYF.